The 2 T cell receptor beta chains reported below all come from one sample, sequenced in a study of blood T cell repertoires in COVID-19. Generated by immunoSEQ multiplex PCR, the TCRdb table keeps only in-frame clones and is missing some. The data hold some 100,000 clones, with roughly 88% observed a single time. Material: peripheral blood. The receptor source for this set is a woman between 65 and 79 years old with acute or convalescent COVID-19.

The chain uses TRBV15 and TRBJ2-5; TRBD2 matches at 10 bases. The germline V gene has CDR1 LNHNV and CDR2 YYDKDF (reference sequence). The CDR3 has 16 residues. The V and J ends lost 0 bases and 4 bases, in that order; junction bases with no gene match: 5. CDR3 bases: TGTGCCACCAGCAGAGACTCTAGCGGGGGACGAGAGACCCAGTACTTC. It codes for CATSRDSSGGRETQYF. The variable domain in full, completed from reference TRBV15 and TRBJ2-5, reads DAMVIQNPRYQVTQFGKPVTLSCSQTLNHNVMYWYQQKSSQAPKLLFHYYDKDFNNEADTPDNFQSRRPNTSFCFLDIRSPGLGDTAMYLCATSRDSSGGRETQYFGPGTRLLVL.

This chain uses TRBV10-3 with TRBJ1-3; D call uncertain. Germline values: CDR1 ENHRY, CDR2 SYGVKD. V lost 5 bases and J lost 5, with 7 bases in between. The CDR3 has 12 amino acids. The CDR3: CAISTSRNTIYF. DNA of the CDR3: TGTGCCATCAGTACTTCCCGAAACACCATATATTTT.